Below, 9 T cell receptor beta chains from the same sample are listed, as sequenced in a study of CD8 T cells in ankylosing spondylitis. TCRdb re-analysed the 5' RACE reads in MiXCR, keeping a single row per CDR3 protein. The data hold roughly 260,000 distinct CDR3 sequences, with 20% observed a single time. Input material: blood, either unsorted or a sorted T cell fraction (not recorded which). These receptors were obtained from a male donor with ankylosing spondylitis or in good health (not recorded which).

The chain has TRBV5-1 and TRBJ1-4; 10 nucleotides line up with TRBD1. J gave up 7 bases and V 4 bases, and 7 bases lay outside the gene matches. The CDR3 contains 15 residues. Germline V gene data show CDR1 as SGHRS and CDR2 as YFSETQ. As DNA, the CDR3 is TGCGCCAGCAGCCACCCGACAGGGGGCATTGAAAAACTGTTTTTT. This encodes CASSHPTGGIEKLFF.

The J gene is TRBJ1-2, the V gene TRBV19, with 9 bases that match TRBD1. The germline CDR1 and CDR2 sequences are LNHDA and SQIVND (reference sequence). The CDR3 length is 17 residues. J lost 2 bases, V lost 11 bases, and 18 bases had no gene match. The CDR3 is CACEGPVQGAINYGYTF. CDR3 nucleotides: TGTGCCTGCGAAGGCCCCGTACAGGGGGCAATCAACTATGGCTACACCTTC.

CDR3 nucleotide sequence: TGCGCCAGCAGCGGCTCCGGGACGACGAATGAAAAACTGTTTTTT. Translated, it gives CASSGSGTTNEKLFF. The chain is built from TRBV5-1 and TRBJ1-4; TRBD1 might be the D (5 bases). V lost 4 bases and J lost 5, with 15 bases in between. This CDR3 spans 15 amino acids. Germline V gives CDR1 SGHRS, CDR2 YFSETQ.

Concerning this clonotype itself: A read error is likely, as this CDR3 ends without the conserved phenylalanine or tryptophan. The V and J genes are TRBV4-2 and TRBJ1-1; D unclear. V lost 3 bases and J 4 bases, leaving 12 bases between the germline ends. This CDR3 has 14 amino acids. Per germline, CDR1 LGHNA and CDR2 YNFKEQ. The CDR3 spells CASSHPGRSTEAFL. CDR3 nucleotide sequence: TGTGCCAGCAGCCATCCAGGTCGGAGCACTGAAGCTTTCCTT.

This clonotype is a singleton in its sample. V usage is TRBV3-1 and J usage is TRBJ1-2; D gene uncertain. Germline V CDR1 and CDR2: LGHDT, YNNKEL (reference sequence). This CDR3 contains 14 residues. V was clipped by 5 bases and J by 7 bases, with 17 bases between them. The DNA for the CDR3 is TGTGCCAGCAGCAACGGACGAGGGTTGGGTGGCTACACCTTC. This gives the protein CASSNGRGLGGYTF.

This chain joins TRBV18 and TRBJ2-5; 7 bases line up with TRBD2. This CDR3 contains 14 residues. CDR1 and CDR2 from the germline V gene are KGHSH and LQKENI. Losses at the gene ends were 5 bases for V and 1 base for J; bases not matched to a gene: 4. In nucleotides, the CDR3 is TGTGCCAGCTCAACGGCTAGCGGCCAAGAGACCCAGTACTTC. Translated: CASSTASGQETQYF.

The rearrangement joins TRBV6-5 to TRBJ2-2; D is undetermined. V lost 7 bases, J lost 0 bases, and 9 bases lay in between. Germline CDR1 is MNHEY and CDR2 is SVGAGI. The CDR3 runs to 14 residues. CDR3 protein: CASNWPANTGELFF. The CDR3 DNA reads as TGTGCCAGCAATTGGCCAGCGAACACCGGGGAGCTGTTTTTT.

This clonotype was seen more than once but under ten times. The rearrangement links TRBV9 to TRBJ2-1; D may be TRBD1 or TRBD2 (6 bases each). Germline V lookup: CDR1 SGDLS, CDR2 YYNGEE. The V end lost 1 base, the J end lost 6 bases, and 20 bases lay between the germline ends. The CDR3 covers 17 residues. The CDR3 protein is CASSVTPGAERGNEQFF. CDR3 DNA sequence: TGTGCCAGCAGCGTAACCCCGGGGGCAGAACGGGGCAATGAGCAGTTCTTC.

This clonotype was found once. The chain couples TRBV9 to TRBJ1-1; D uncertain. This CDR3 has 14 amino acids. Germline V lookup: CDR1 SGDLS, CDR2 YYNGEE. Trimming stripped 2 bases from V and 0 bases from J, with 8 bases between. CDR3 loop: CASSVSPMNTEAFF. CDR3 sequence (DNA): TGTGCCAGCAGCGTCTCACCCATGAACACTGAAGCTTTCTTT.